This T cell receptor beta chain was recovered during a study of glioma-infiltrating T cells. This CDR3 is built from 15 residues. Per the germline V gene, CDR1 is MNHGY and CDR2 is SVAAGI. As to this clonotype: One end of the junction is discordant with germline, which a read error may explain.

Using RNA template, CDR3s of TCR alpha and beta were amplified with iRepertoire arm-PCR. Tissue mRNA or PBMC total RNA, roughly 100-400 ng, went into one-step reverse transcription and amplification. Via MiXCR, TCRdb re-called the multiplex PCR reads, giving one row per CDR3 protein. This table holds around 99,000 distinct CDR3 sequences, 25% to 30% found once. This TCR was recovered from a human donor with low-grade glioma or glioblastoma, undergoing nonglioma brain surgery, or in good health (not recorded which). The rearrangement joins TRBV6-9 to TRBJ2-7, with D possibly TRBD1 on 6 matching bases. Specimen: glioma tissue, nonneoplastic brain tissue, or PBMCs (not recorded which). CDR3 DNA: TGTGCCAGCAGTTTCTCCGGGACAACCTCCTACGATCAGTACTTC. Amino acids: CASSFSGTTSYDQYF.